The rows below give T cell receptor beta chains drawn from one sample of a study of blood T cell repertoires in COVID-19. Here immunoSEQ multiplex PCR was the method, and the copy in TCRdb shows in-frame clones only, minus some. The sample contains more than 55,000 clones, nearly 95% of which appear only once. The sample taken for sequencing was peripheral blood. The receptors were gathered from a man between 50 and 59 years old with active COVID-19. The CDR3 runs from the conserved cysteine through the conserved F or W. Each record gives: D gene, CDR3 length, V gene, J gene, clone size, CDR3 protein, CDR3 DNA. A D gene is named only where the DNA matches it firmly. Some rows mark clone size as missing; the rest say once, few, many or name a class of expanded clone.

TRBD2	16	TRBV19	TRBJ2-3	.	CASSLRMGGPRDTQYF	TGTGCCAGTAGCCTGAGGATGGGAGGGCCCCGGGATACGCAGTATTTT
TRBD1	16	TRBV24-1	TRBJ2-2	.	CATSDFSRQGTGELFF	TGTGCCACCAGTGATTTTTCGAGACAGGGGACCGGGGAGCTGTTTTTT
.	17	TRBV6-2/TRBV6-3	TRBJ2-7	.	CASSYSILRQLSYEQYF	TGTGCCAGCAGTTACTCGATTCTCCGACAGCTCTCCTACGAGCAGTACTTC
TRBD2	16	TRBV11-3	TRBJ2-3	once	CASSPWAGGRTDTQYF	TGTGCCAGCAGCCCCTGGGCGGGGGGTCGCACAGATACGCAGTATTTT
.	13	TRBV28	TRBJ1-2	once	CASSPDRSYGYTF	TGTGCCAGCAGTCCCGACAGGTCGTATGGCTACACCTTC
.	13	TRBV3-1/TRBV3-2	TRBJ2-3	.	CASSQGVPDTQYF	TGTGCCAGCAGCCAAGGAGTCCCAGATACGCAGTATTTT
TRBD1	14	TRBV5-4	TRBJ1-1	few	CASSTQGSDTEAFF	TGTGCCAGCAGTACACAGGGGTCGGACACTGAAGCTTTCTTT
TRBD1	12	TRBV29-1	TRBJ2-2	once	CSGGQVTGELFF	TGCAGCGGGGGACAGGTGACCGGGGAGCTGTTTTTT
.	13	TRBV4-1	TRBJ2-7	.	CASSQDERAGRDF	TGCGCCAGCAGCCAAGATGAAAGGGCCGGGAGAGACTTC
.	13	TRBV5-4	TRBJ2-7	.	CASSLAREHEQYF	TGTGCCAGCAGCTTGGCGCGTGAACACGAGCAGTACTTC
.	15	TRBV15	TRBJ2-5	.	CATSKETLDQETQYF	TGTGCCACCAGCAAGGAGACGCTGGATCAAGAGACCCAGTACTTC
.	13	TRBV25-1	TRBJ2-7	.	CASSEVPAYEQYF	TGTGCCAGCAGTGAAGTACCGGCCTACGAGCAGTACTTC
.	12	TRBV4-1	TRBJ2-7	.	CASSQDSYEQYF	TGCGCCAGCAGCCAAGACAGCTACGAGCAGTACTTC
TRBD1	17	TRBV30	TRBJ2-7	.	CAWSPGQGAPQSYEQYF	TGTGCCTGGAGCCCCGGACAGGGGGCGCCCCAGTCCTACGAGCAGTACTTC
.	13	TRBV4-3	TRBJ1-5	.	CASSQEWGQPQHF	TGCGCCAGCAGCCAAGAATGGGGCCAGCCCCAGCATTTT
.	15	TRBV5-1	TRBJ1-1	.	CASSLASGSNTEAFF	TGCGCCAGCAGCTTGGCCAGCGGATCGAACACTGAAGCTTTCTTT
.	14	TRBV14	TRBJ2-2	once	CASSHGGNTGELFF	TGTGCCAGCAGCCACGGGGGGAACACCGGGGAGCTGTTTTTT
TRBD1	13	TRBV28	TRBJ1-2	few	CASRTGGPVGYTF	TGTGCCAGCAGGACAGGGGGCCCAGTTGGCTACACCTTC
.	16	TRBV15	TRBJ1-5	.	CATSSYAGGRNQPQHF	TGTGCCACCAGCAGCTACGCGGGGGGTCGAAATCAGCCCCAGCATTTT
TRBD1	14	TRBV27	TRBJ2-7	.	CASSLWGDRDEQYF	TGTGCCAGCAGTTTATGGGGGGACAGGGACGAGCAGTACTTC
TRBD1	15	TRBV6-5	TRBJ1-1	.	CASRAQGQADLKAFF	TGTGCCAGCAGGGCCCAGGGACAGGCGGACCTTAAAGCTTTCTTT
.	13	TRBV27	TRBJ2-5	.	CASSLWQSETQYF	TGTGCCAGCAGTTTATGGCAATCAGAGACCCAGTACTTC
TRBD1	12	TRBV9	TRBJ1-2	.	CASSRGLGGYTF	TGTGCCTCAAGCAGGGGGCTGGGAGGCTACACCTTC
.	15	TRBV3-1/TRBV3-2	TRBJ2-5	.	CASRSGWAGQETQYF	TGTGCCAGCCGCTCCGGGTGGGCGGGACAAGAGACCCAGTACTTC
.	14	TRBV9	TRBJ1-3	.	CASSVGGYGNTIYF	TGTGCCAGCAGCGTAGGAGGGTACGGAAACACCATATATTTT
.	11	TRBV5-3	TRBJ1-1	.	CARKDLGGAFF	TGTGCCAGAAAGGATCTGGGAGGGGCTTTCTTT
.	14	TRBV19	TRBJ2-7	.	CASSPSTNFYEQYF	TGTGCCAGTAGTCCCTCGACAAACTTCTACGAGCAGTACTTC
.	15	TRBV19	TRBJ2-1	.	CASSIRREVGNEQFF	TGTGCCAGTAGTATCAGGAGGGAGGTGGGCAATGAGCAGTTCTTC
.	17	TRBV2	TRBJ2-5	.	CASSARLASGFPETQYF	TGTGCCAGCAGTGCTCGGCTAGCGAGCGGGTTTCCAGAGACCCAGTACTTC
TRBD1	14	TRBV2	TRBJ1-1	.	CASSGDRGFTEAFF	TGTGCCAGCAGCGGGGACAGGGGCTTCACTGAAGCTTTCTTT
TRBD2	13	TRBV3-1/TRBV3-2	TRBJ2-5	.	CASSPSGQETQYF	TGTGCCAGCAGCCCTAGCGGACAAGAGACCCAGTACTTC
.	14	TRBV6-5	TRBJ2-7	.	CASSYRQDPYEQYF	TGTGCCAGCAGTTACCGACAGGACCCCTACGAGCAGTACTTC
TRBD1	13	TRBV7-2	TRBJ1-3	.	CASRQGGGNTIYF	TGTGCCAGCCGCCAGGGGGGTGGAAACACCATATATTTT
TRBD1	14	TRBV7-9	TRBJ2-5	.	CASSLGTGMETQYF	TGTGCCAGCAGCTTAGGGACAGGGATGGAGACCCAGTACTTC
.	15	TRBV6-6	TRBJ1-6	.	CASSYSIGGSSPLHF	TGTGCCAGCAGTTACTCGATAGGGGGTTCTTCACCCCTCCACTTT
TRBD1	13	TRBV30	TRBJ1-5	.	CAWTGGSGQPQHF	TGTGCCTGGACAGGGGGCTCTGGTCAGCCCCAGCATTTT
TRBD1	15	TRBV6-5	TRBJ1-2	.	CASTPGGDRVSGYTF	TGTGCCAGCACTCCCGGGGGGGACAGGGTCTCTGGCTACACCTTC
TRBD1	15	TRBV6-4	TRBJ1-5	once	CASNPGQGNNQPQHF	TGTGCCAGCAATCCGGGACAGGGGAACAATCAGCCCCAGCATTTT
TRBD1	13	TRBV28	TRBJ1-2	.	CASSLQGGYGYTF	TGTGCCAGCAGTTTACAGGGGGGCTATGGCTACACCTTC
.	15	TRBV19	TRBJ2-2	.	CATTGGWLSTGELFF	TGTGCCACTACCGGGGGATGGTTATCCACCGGGGAGCTGTTTTTT
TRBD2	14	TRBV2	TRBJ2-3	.	CASKVAGHTDTQYF	TGTGCCAGCAAAGTAGCGGGCCACACAGATACGCAGTATTTT
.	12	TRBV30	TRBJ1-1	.	CAWTPMNTEAFF	TGTGCCTGGACTCCTATGAACACTGAAGCTTTCTTT